This record concerns one TCR beta chain sequence. This sample was taken from a study of blood T cell repertoires in COVID-19. Study in general: Acute and convalescent COVID-19 specimens originated in the United States, Italy and Spain.

Germline V gene lookup returns CDR1 MDHEN and CDR2 SYDVKM. This CDR3 is built from 15 residues. V gave up 6 bases and J gave up 2 bases, with 16 bases separating them. In Seattle, patients joined the study during active infection and were tracked longitudinally. Clones were sequenced by immunoSEQ multiplex PCR, and TCRdb holds only the in-frame ones, with some missing. This table has fewer than 300,000 clones, about nine tenths appearing once. This receptor was taken from a man aged 45-65 years with COVID-19, enrolled during active disease. The sample comprised peripheral blood. The chain couples TRBV28 to TRBJ2-5, with D unresolved. CDR3 nucleotides: TGTGCCAGCAGCCCCGAACATCCGGGTCAAGAGACCCAGTACTTC. Protein sequence: CASSPEHPGQETQYF.